These 4 T cell receptor beta chains were all obtained from the same sample, sequenced in a study of cytotoxic CD8 clonotypes in ibrutinib-treated CLL. Clones were read by immunoSEQ multiplex PCR, and TCRdb kept only the in-frame ones, dropping some. The sample records about 21,000 clones, roughly 70% being singletons. The starting material was PBMCs, obtained before ibrutinib treatment. These receptors were obtained from a human donor with chronic lymphocytic leukemia.

The rearrangement links TRBV27 to TRBJ2-3; D is unclear. CDR3 length: 17 amino acids. Trimming left V 6 bases short and J 1 base short, with 20 bases between. Looked up from germline, CDR1 is MNHEY and CDR2 is SMNVEV (reference sequence). CDR3 nucleotides: TGTGCCAGCAGCCCCCACTTGTCTGGGTGGGGCACAGATACGCAGTATTTT. The encoded protein is CASSPHLSGWGTDTQYF.

This rearrangement joins TRBV7-6 to TRBJ1-6; TRBD1 aligns across 7 bases. Germline V gene data show CDR1 as SGHVS and CDR2 as FNYEAQ. Trimming at V came to 4 bases and at J to 2 bases, leaving 2 bases not matched to a gene. The CDR3 extends over 15 amino acids. The CDR3 DNA is TGTGCCAGCAGCTCCGGGACAGCCTATAATTCACCCCTCCACTTT. Translated: CASSSGTAYNSPLHF.

V usage is TRBV5-1 and J usage is TRBJ2-7; TRBD1 might be the D (6 bases). The V end was cut by 0 bases, the J end by 3 bases, with 13 bases between. CDR1 SGHRS and CDR2 YFSETQ come from the germline V gene. CDR3 size: 15 residues. CDR3 coding DNA: TGCGCCAGCAGCTTGGGAGGTCAGGGGCTCTACGAGCAGTACTTC. Protein: CASSLGGQGLYEQYF.

V and J are TRBV6-5 and TRBJ2-2; tentative D call: TRBD1 (6 bases). Trimming left V 0 bases short and J 8 bases short, with 16 bases between. Germline CDR1 MNHEY, CDR2 SVGAGI. There are 16 residues in the CDR3. DNA for the CDR3: TGTGCCAGCAGTTACTCGACAGGTCTAATCACGGGGGAGCTGTTTTTT. Its protein is CASSYSTGLITGELFF.